These 15 T cell receptor beta chains came from one sample sequenced in a study of neurological immune-mediated disorders. TCRdb passed the 5' RACE reads through MiXCR, listing each CDR3 protein once. The data contain roughly 50,000 distinct CDR3 sequences, around 4% of them singletons. Sequenced input: PBMCs. The receptors shown here come from a woman aged 55-69 years with multiple sclerosis.

This clonotype was seen ten or more times. The chain joins TRBV2 to TRBJ2-3; D unresolved. Germline V gives CDR1 SNHLY, CDR2 FYNNEI. Trimming pared 9 bases from V and 0 bases from J, leaving 13 bases between. This CDR3 has 14 residues. CDR3 sequence reads: CASLQTPSTDTQYF. Here the CDR3 DNA reads TGTGCCAGTTTACAGACGCCTAGCACAGATACGCAGTATTTT.

This clonotype was seen more than once but under ten times. This chain uses TRBV2 with TRBJ1-1; possibly TRBD1 for D (5 bases). Germline lookup yields CDR1 SNHLY and CDR2 FYNNEI. Trimming removed 6 bases from V and 5 bases from J, with 10 bases in between. The CDR3 loop spans 12 amino acids. The DNA for the CDR3 is TGTGCCAGCAGGACGGGGGTGACTGAAGCTTTCTTT. Translated: CASRTGVTEAFF.

This clonotype showed up many times. The chain is built from TRBV7-2 and TRBJ2-1; 13 bases fit TRBD2. The germline V gene encodes CDR1 SGHTA and CDR2 FQGNSA. The junction had 4 bases not matched to a gene; V was cut back by 5 bases and J by 9 bases. This CDR3 has 14 residues. CDR3 protein: CASSRLAGGGEQFF. The CDR3 nucleotides are TGTGCCAGCAGCAGACTAGCGGGGGGTGGTGAGCAGTTCTTC.

This clonotype has at least ten counts. The chain has TRBV7-8 and TRBJ2-2; tentative D call: TRBD2 (6 bases). CDR3 length equals 17 residues. Germline CDR1 reads SGHVS; CDR2 reads FQNEAQ. The V and J ends lost 3 bases and 4 bases respectively, with 18 bases between them. CDR3 coding DNA: TGTGCCAGCAGCTTGTGGCTGAGGAGGGTCGGCACCGGGGAGCTGTTTTTT. Translating it yields CASSLWLRRVGTGELFF.

This clonotype was counted at least ten times. The J gene is TRBJ2-1, the V gene TRBV5-1, with a possible D match to TRBD2 (6 bases). V was cut by 0 bases and J by 6 bases, with 13 bases left in between. The CDR3 consists of 15 residues. From germline, CDR1 is SGHRS and CDR2 YFSETQ. DNA of the CDR3: TGCGCCAGCAGCTTGGCCATGGGGGGTGGCAATGAGCAGTTCTTC. Encoded protein: CASSLAMGGGNEQFF.

The chain has TRBV9 and TRBJ2-5, with a possible D match to TRBD1 (5 bases). CDR3 length: 16 residues. The germline CDR1 and CDR2 sequences are SGDLS and YYNGEE. Trimming removed 1 base from V and 7 bases from J, with 20 bases in between. The CDR3 region is CASSVNPDSPWGTQYF. As DNA, the CDR3 is TGTGCCAGCAGCGTAAATCCCGACAGTCCCTGGGGGACCCAGTACTTC.

This clonotype occurred many times. This rearrangement joins TRBV10-3 to TRBJ1-2, with 9 bases that match TRBD1. The trim removed 3 bases at V and 5 bases at J, leaving 4 bases unmatched. CDR1 and CDR2 (germline): ENHRY, SYGVKD. CDR3 length: 14 residues. CDR3 sequence: CAISEQGARYGYTF. The CDR3 region has the DNA TGTGCCATCAGTGAACAGGGGGCCCGATATGGCTACACCTTC.

This clonotype was seen at least ten times. V gene TRBV20-1 combines with J gene TRBJ2-1, with 10 bases matching TRBD2. The germline gives CDR1 DFQATT, CDR2 SNEGSKA (reference sequence). V gave up 3 bases and J gave up 6 bases; unmatched junction bases: 8. CDR3 length equals 15 residues. The CDR3 DNA reads as TGCAGTGCTAGCCTAGCGGGAGCAGACCGCAATGAGCAGTTCTTC. Translation: CSASLAGADRNEQFF.

This clonotype was detected a few times. J is TRBJ1-2 and V is TRBV5-1, with D hard to call. V lost 0 bases to trimming and J lost 2 bases, with 5 bases between them. CDR1 and CDR2 from the germline V gene are SGHRS and YFSETQ. The CDR3 extends over 13 amino acids. This CDR3 is CASSLDRNYGYTF. The CDR3 bases are TGCGCCAGCAGCTTGGACAGAAACTATGGCTACACCTTC.

This clonotype has a count of ten or more. The V and J genes are TRBV27 and TRBJ1-1; no definite D call. CDR1 is MNHEY and CDR2 is SMNVEV in the germline V gene (reference sequence). This CDR3 comprises 12 residues. V lost 8 bases and J 1 base, leaving 8 bases between the germline ends. CDR3 coding DNA: TGTGCCAGCGCCTATACGAACACTGAAGCTTTCTTT. This gives the protein CASAYTNTEAFF.

The genes are TRBV7-6 and TRBJ2-5, with 9 positions matching TRBD1. This CDR3 is built from 14 residues. V dropped 4 bases and J dropped 2; count of bases not matched to a gene: 2. CDR1 and CDR2 from the germline V gene are SGHVS and FNYEAQ. The CDR3 spells CASSWGTGQETQYF. Written as DNA, the CDR3 is TGTGCCAGCAGCTGGGGGACAGGGCAAGAGACCCAGTACTTC.

The J gene is TRBJ1-2, the V gene TRBV5-1; D gene unclear. Trimming left V 0 bases short and J 4 bases short, with 13 bases between. Germline V lookup: CDR1 SGHRS, CDR2 YFSETQ. This CDR3 has 15 residues. The CDR3 spells CASSLEASGFYGYTF. For the CDR3, the DNA is TGCGCCAGCAGCTTGGAGGCGTCGGGTTTCTATGGCTACACCTTC.

This clonotype was recorded at least ten times. The chain joins TRBV20-1 to TRBJ2-5, with D possibly matching TRBD2 (5 bases). V lost 5 bases and J 1 base, leaving 8 bases between the germline ends. Germline V CDR1 and CDR2: DFQATT, SNEGSKA (reference sequence). The CDR3 extends over 12 amino acids. CDR3 protein: CSAQRGQETQYF. The DNA of the CDR3 is TGCAGTGCTCAACGGGGCCAAGAGACCCAGTACTTC.

This clonotype was counted at least ten times. The chain uses TRBV28 and TRBJ2-2, with 7 bases that match TRBD1. This CDR3 spans 13 amino acids. Germline CDR1 and CDR2: MDHEN and SYDVKM. After removal of 7 bases from V and 4 bases from J, the junction contained 3 bases not matched to a gene. This CDR3 is CASNRGSTGELFF. The CDR3 DNA sequence: TGTGCCAGCAACAGGGGATCCACCGGGGAGCTGTTTTTT. Full variable domain (remainder filled in from reference TRBV28 and TRBJ2-2): DVKVTQSSRYLVKRTGEKVFLECVQDMDHENMFWYRQDPGLGLRLIYFSYDVKMKEKGDIPEGYSVSREKKERFSLILESASTNQTSMYLCASNRGSTGELFFGEGSRLTVL.

In its sample, this clonotype was seen many times. The chain carries TRBV5-1 and TRBJ2-2; no clear D. This CDR3 has 14 residues. Germline V lookup: CDR1 SGHRS, CDR2 YFSETQ. Deletions cut 3 bases from V and 3 bases from J, with 9 bases between. DNA for the CDR3: TGCGCCAGCAGCTCCGAATGGGACACCGGGGAGCTGTTTTTT. It specifies CASSSEWDTGELFF.